The T cell receptor (beta chain) described here comes from a study of T cells in Graves' hyperthyroidism and ophthalmopathy. The study, taken as a whole, reports: Prediction of ophthalmopathy progression came a median roughly 7.1 months pre-onset. In blood, most of the thyroid clonotypes expanded above 0.001 were also present.

This CDR3 is 13 amino acids long. The germline V and J ends were trimmed by 5 bases and 6 bases, with 12 bases remaining between them. CDR1 is SGHTA, CDR2 FQGTGA, per germline. This clonotype was detected a few times. No antigen is known for it. RNA transcripts were the template for amplifying TCR beta CDR3 regions. RT-PCR in the first round (using the HTBI primer set) targeted the TCR CDR3. TCRdb reanalysed the multiplex PCR reads using MiXCR and keeps one entry per CDR3 protein. The sample holds fewer than 900,000 distinct CDR3 sequences, about 16% seen once. Not enrolled were patients with uncontrolled infection, other autoimmune disease, pregnancy or lactation.

The chain joins TRBV7-3 to TRBJ2-3; D unresolved. Sequencing was performed on blood. The TCR originated in a man aged 18 to 30 with Graves' hyperthyroidism. The CDR3 nucleotides read TGTGCCAGCAGCCTCCTAGGTTATGATACGCAGTATTTT. It translates to CASSLLGYDTQYF.